Below, 7 T cell receptor beta chains from the same sample are listed, as sequenced in a study of Ad26.COV2.S vaccination and SARS-CoV-2 variants. Here immunoSEQ multiplex PCR was the method, and the copy in TCRdb shows in-frame clones only, minus some. The repertoire holds around 140,000 clones, 86% seen once, with about 5% in the top ten. The source material was peripheral blood, sampled after recovery from COVID-19. These receptors were collected from a human donor who had recovered from COVID-19.

The chain uses TRBV6-2 or TRBV6-3 and TRBJ2-1; D is unresolved. CDR3 length: 12 amino acids. Germline lookup yields CDR1 MNHEY and CDR2 SVGEGT. V lost 5 bases to trimming and J lost 8 bases, with 10 bases between them. CDR3 in DNA: TGTGCCAGCAGTCAAACGTCAGATGAGCAGTTCTTC. It translates to CASSQTSDEQFF.

V is TRBV4-3 and J is TRBJ1-2, with a weak D call TRBD1 (5 bases). Germline CDR1 and CDR2: LGHNA and YSLEER. V dropped 1 base and J dropped 7 bases, with 13 bases sitting between them. There are 14 residues in the CDR3. CDR3 coding DNA: TGCGCCAGCAGCCAAGGGGCTGGGACGGGTGGCTACACCTTC. It translates to CASSQGAGTGGYTF.

In its sample, this clone was seen a few times. The chain uses TRBV7-9 and TRBJ2-5, with 7 bases aligning to TRBD1. V was pared by 4 bases and J by 4 bases, with 9 bases of the junction left unmatched. The CDR3 extends over 15 amino acids. CDR1 is SEHNR, CDR2 FQNEAQ, per germline (reference sequence). The CDR3 sequence: CASSSPRTGGETQYF. CDR3 bases: TGTGCCAGCAGCTCCCCGCGGACAGGAGGAGAGACCCAGTACTTC.

This chain links TRBV7-8 with TRBJ2-7; 9 bases line up with TRBD2. The V gene's germline CDR1 is SGHVS and CDR2 FQNEAQ. CDR3 size: 15 residues. V trimming: 8 bases; J trimming: 4 bases; junction bases outside the gene matches: 12. The CDR3: CASALGGGGKYEQYF. Here the CDR3 DNA reads TGTGCCAGCGCGCTCGGCGGGGGGGGGAAATACGAGCAGTACTTC.

The CDR3 nucleotides read TGTGCCAGCAGCTCAGGGGCAAGACAGCCCCAGCATTTT. It is translated as CASSSGARQPQHF. The chain is built from TRBV5-6 and TRBJ1-5, with D possibly TRBD1 on 6 matching bases. Trimming removed 3 bases at V and 7 bases at J, with 11 bases between. The CDR3 is made up of 13 amino acids. Germline CDR1 and CDR2: SGHDT and YYEEEE.

This chain uses TRBV9 with TRBJ2-1; TRBD2 matches at 10 bases. The V segment lost 3 bases and the J segment 7 bases; nucleotides outside the gene matches: 13. The CDR3 covers 17 residues. In germline, CDR1 is SGDLS, CDR2 YYNGEE. This CDR3 is CASSADRGLAGVNEQFF. The CDR3 nucleotides are TGTGCCAGCAGCGCGGATCGAGGGCTAGCGGGGGTTAATGAGCAGTTCTTC.

The chain is built from TRBV19 and TRBJ2-2; 11 bases fit TRBD1. Germline CDR1 reads LNHDA; CDR2 reads SQIVND (reference sequence). The CDR3 spans 14 residues. Unmatched junction bases numbered 6, after V lost 9 bases and J lost 6 bases. The CDR3 region is CASRGQGASGELFF. As DNA, the CDR3 is TGTGCCAGCCGCGGACAGGGGGCGTCCGGGGAGCTGTTTTTT. The whole variable domain, filled in from reference TRBV19 and TRBJ2-2, reads DGGITQSPKYLFRKEGQNVTLSCEQNLNHDAMYWYRQDPGQGLRLIYYSQIVNDFQKGDIAEGYSVSREKKESFPLTVTSAQKNPTAFYLCASRGQGASGELFFGEGSRLTVL.